Each of the 21 T cell receptor beta chains below was sequenced from the same sample in a study of control samples from healthy donors and cancer patients. This table comes from immunoSEQ multiplex PCR, and its TCRdb copy is limited to in-frame clones, with some not included. The sample holds tens of thousands of clones; less than 95% are singletons and the top ten take approximately 3%. What was sequenced was blood. The receptors here all came from a woman younger than 45 in good health.

The chain recombines TRBV19 with TRBJ2-3; TRBD2 matches 8 bases. This CDR3 spans 15 amino acids. Germline CDR1 is LNHDA and CDR2 is SQIVND (reference sequence). The ends lost 8 bases at V and 1 base at J; junction bases unmatched: 8. In nucleotides, the CDR3 is TGTGCCAGTCTTCCTAGCGGGCGACGCACAGATACGCAGTATTTT. The encoded protein is CASLPSGRRTDTQYF.

The chain carries TRBV10-2 and TRBJ2-5, with TRBD2 matching 11 bases. This CDR3 contains 14 residues. J gave up 3 bases and V 10 bases, and 7 bases lay outside the gene matches. Germline lookup yields CDR1 WSHSY and CDR2 SAAADI. The CDR3 region has the DNA TGCGCCACCCTCCCTAGCGGGGGGAAAGAGACCCAGTACTTC. Residues: CATLPSGGKETQYF.

The chain uses TRBV12-3 or TRBV12-4 and TRBJ1-1, with D unclear. The CDR3 covers 13 residues. With 2 bases removed from V and 2 bases from J, the gap between germline ends came to 6 bases. CDR3 nucleotide sequence: TGTGCCAGCAGTTTACTTATTAACACTGAAGCTTTCTTT. This encodes CASSLLINTEAFF.

This clone was observed once. The genes are TRBV4-1 and TRBJ1-2, with D tentatively TRBD1 (6 bases). Trimming removed 1 base at V and 5 bases at J, with 29 bases between. CDR1 and CDR2 from the germline V gene are MGHRA and YSYEKL. CDR3 length: 20 amino acids. CDR3 protein: CASSQGPTPTGTRNSYGYTF. The CDR3 DNA sequence: TGCGCCAGCAGCCAAGGACCCACCCCTACCGGGACAAGAAACTCTTATGGCTACACCTTC.

This CDR3 reads CASGGQGSNIQYF. DNA for the CDR3: TGTGCCAGTGGGGGACAGGGTTCAAACATTCAGTACTTC. This chain connects TRBV19 to TRBJ2-4; 9 bases match TRBD1. Germline V CDR1 and CDR2: LNHDA, SQIVND (reference sequence). V lost 8 bases to trimming and J lost 6 bases; unmatched junction nucleotides: 5. CDR3 size: 13 residues.

The chain couples TRBV20-1 to TRBJ1-1; the D gene is possibly TRBD1 (5 bases). The CDR3 length is 10 residues. Germline loops: CDR1 DFQATT, CDR2 SNEGSKA (reference sequence). Deletions cut 5 bases from V and 8 bases from J, with 9 bases between. CDR3 in amino acids: CSAAGQEAFF. The CDR3 DNA sequence: TGCAGTGCTGCAGGACAAGAAGCTTTCTTT.

This chain joins TRBV24-1 and TRBJ1-1, with a weak D call TRBD1 (6 bases). The CDR3 totals 15 residues. V was trimmed by 4 bases and J by 0 bases, leaving 11 bases between them. Germline CDR1 reads KGHDR; CDR2 reads SFDVKD. The CDR3 loop reads CATSESRGMNTEAFF. DNA of the CDR3: TGTGCCACCAGTGAGAGCAGGGGAATGAACACTGAAGCTTTCTTT.

This chain connects TRBV28 to TRBJ1-2; D is perhaps TRBD1 (6 bases). Trimming left V 0 bases short and J 6 bases short, with 14 bases between. Per germline, CDR1 MDHEN and CDR2 SYDVKM. The CDR3 covers 15 residues. The CDR3 sequence: CASSLWTTGPHGYTF. DNA of the CDR3: TGTGCCAGCAGTTTATGGACTACAGGGCCGCATGGCTACACCTTC.

This chain joins TRBV28 and TRBJ1-2; D is possibly TRBD1 (6 bases). V was pared by 8 bases and J by 7 bases, with 20 bases between. The CDR3 sequence is 14 residues long. Germline loops: CDR1 MDHEN, CDR2 SYDVKM. CDR3 DNA: TGTGCCAGCCAAAGGTATACAGGGTCAGGTGGCTACACCTTC. The encoded protein is CASQRYTGSGGYTF.

The chain recombines TRBV6-1 with TRBJ1-5; D perhaps matches TRBD1 (6 bases). With 2 bases removed from V and 6 bases from J, the gap between germline ends came to 17 bases. CDR1 is MNHNS, CDR2 SASEGT, per germline. The CDR3 runs to 16 residues. Here the CDR3 reads CASSEQYRVVVQPQHF. The CDR3 DNA sequence: TGTGCCAGCAGTGAACAATACAGGGTTGTAGTTCAGCCCCAGCATTTT.

V gene TRBV7-9 combines with J gene TRBJ1-1; D is uncertain. CDR1 is SEHNR and CDR2 is FQNEAQ in the germline V gene (reference sequence). The CDR3 has 12 residues. V was pared by 5 bases and J by 7 bases, with 11 bases between. CDR3 sequence: CASSALMSEAFF. CDR3 sequence (DNA): TGTGCCAGCAGCGCCTTGATGAGTGAAGCTTTCTTT.

The chain recombines TRBV28 with TRBJ2-7, with D possibly being TRBD2 (5 bases). The V gene's germline CDR1 is MDHEN and CDR2 SYDVKM. The V end lost 5 bases, the J end lost 2 bases, and 16 bases lay between the germline ends. The CDR3 has 15 residues. In nucleotides, the CDR3 is TGTGCCAGCAGTAACCCGGACTTAAGTCCCTACGAGCAGTACTTC. Translating gives CASSNPDLSPYEQYF.

The CDR3 DNA is TGCGCCAGCAGCCCGGGACAGGGCGAAGGCTACACCTTC. Its protein is CASSPGQGEGYTF. The chain recombines TRBV5-1 with TRBJ1-2; the match to TRBD1 covers 9 bases. J gave up 8 bases and V 4 bases, and 6 bases lay outside the gene matches. The germline V gene encodes CDR1 SGHRS and CDR2 YFSETQ. This CDR3 has 13 amino acids.

This rearrangement joins TRBV5-1 to TRBJ2-3; 15 bases line up with TRBD2. Trimming took 4 bases from V and 2 from J; bases not matched to a gene: 5. Germline lookup yields CDR1 SGHRS and CDR2 YFSETQ. The CDR3 is 17 amino acids. The CDR3 region has the DNA TGCGCCAGCAGCCCCGGACTAGCGGGGGGGCTCACAGATACGCAGTATTTT. It codes for CASSPGLAGGLTDTQYF.

The V and J genes are TRBV4-2 and TRBJ2-1, with 10 bases matching TRBD2. Trimming at V came to 1 base and at J to 7 bases, leaving 7 bases not matched to a gene. The CDR3 has 16 residues. Germline loops: CDR1 LGHNA, CDR2 YNFKEQ. CDR3 in amino acids: CASSQGSGGPLNEQFF. Written as DNA, the CDR3 is TGTGCCAGCAGCCAAGGTAGCGGGGGGCCATTAAATGAGCAGTTCTTC.

The CDR3 region has the DNA TGTGCCAGCAGACCAACAGACAGGGCTTACGGCTACACCTTC. The encoded protein is CASRPTDRAYGYTF. The rearrangement uses TRBV3-1 (or the pseudogene TRBV3-2) and TRBJ1-2, with TRBD1 matching over 7 bases. Germline CDR1 is LGHDT and CDR2 is YNNKEL (reference sequence). Unmatched junction bases numbered 12, after V lost 6 bases and J lost 8 bases. There are 14 residues in the CDR3.

The chain has TRBV28 and TRBJ2-2; no reliable D call. Trimming removed 6 bases from V and 6 bases from J, with 11 bases in between. The germline V gene has CDR1 MDHEN and CDR2 SYDVKM. CDR3 length: 13 amino acids. The CDR3 here is CASRTGDPGELFF. The CDR3 DNA follows: TGTGCCAGCAGAACCGGCGATCCCGGGGAGCTGTTTTTT.

The chain couples TRBV5-1 to TRBJ2-2; no firm D call. CDR3 length: 11 amino acids. V dropped 1 base and J dropped 8 bases, with 3 bases sitting between them. Germline V CDR1 and CDR2: SGHRS, YFSETQ. CDR3 coding DNA: TGCGCCAGCAGCTTGATTGGGGAGCTGTTTTTT. As protein: CASSLIGELFF.

CDR3 sequence (DNA): TGTGCCAGCAGCTTCAAGAACACTGAAGCTTTCTTT. The encoded protein is CASSFKNTEAFF. The V gene is TRBV5-4, the J gene TRBJ1-1; D is ambiguous. Germline V gene sequence: CDR1 SGHNT, CDR2 YYREEE (reference sequence). V was clipped by 2 bases and J by 1 base, with 3 bases between them. The CDR3 sequence is 12 residues long.

This clone was observed a single time. This chain connects TRBV4-1 to TRBJ1-4; weak D call: TRBD1 (6 bases). V lost 5 bases to trimming and J lost 8 bases, with 21 bases between them. CDR1 is MGHRA and CDR2 is YSYEKL in the germline V gene. This CDR3 region has 16 residues. The CDR3 loop is CASSYKYREGKEKLFF. The CDR3 DNA reads as TGCGCCAGCAGCTATAAATACAGGGAGGGCAAGGAAAAACTGTTTTTT.

V is TRBV2 and J is TRBJ1-4, with TRBD1 identical over 7 bases. V lost 5 bases, J lost 3 bases, and 3 bases stayed unmatched. Germline assignment: CDR1 SNHLY and CDR2 FYNNEI. This CDR3 spans 14 amino acids. In nucleotides, the CDR3 is TGTGCCAGCAGTCGACAGGGATCTAATGAAAAACTGTTTTTT. Translating gives CASSRQGSNEKLFF.